One and the same sample provided the 25 T cell receptor beta chains below, sequenced in a study of blood T cell repertoires in COVID-19. Data came from immunoSEQ multiplex PCR; TCRdb stores just in-frame clones and leaves some out. The repertoire holds 300,000 to 400,000 clones, with about 87% as singletons. Sequencing was performed on peripheral blood. Every receptor here comes from a woman aged 30 to 39 with COVID-19, enrolled during active disease.

This clone was observed once. V usage is TRBV6-5 and J usage is TRBJ1-5; possible D gene TRBD1, 6 bases. Germline assignment: CDR1 MNHEY and CDR2 SVGAGI. Trimming left V 9 bases short and J 0 bases short, with 12 bases between. The CDR3 loop spans 14 amino acids. CDR3 DNA: TGTGCCAGTGCGGCAGGGGATAGCAATCAGCCCCAGCATTTT. Its translation is CASAAGDSNQPQHF.

The chain employs TRBV6-5 and TRBJ2-3; weak D call: TRBD1 (5 bases). V lost 5 bases and J 6 bases, leaving 12 bases between the germline ends. Germline V gene lookup returns CDR1 MNHEY and CDR2 SVGAGI. This CDR3 is 13 amino acids long. The CDR3 region has the DNA TGTGCCAGCAGTCAGAGACAGTATGATACGCAGTATTTT. Its protein product is CASSQRQYDTQYF.

This rearrangement joins TRBV27 to TRBJ1-6, with D maybe TRBD1 (6 bases). The CDR3 totals 17 residues. The germline V gene has CDR1 MNHEY and CDR2 SMNVEV (reference sequence). V was cut by 3 bases and J by 6 bases, with 18 bases left in between. CDR3 sequence (DNA): TGTGCCAGCAGTTTTTTCCCCCCAGGGGCCGTTAATTCACCCCTCCACTTT. It encodes CASSFFPPGAVNSPLHF.

The rearrangement uses TRBV27 and TRBJ1-4; TRBD1 might be the D (6 bases). The CDR3 is made up of 15 amino acids. CDR1 is MNHEY, CDR2 SMNVEV, per germline (reference sequence). V dropped 6 bases and J dropped 11 bases, with 22 bases sitting between them. CDR3 DNA sequence: TGTGCCAGCAGGACAACCGGGACACTCGTATGGAAACTGTTTTTT. Amino acid sequence: CASRTTGTLVWKLFF. Filled out from reference TRBV27 and TRBJ1-4, the complete variable domain reads EAQVTQNPRYLITVTGKKLTVTCSQNMNHEYMSWYRQDPGLGLRQIYYSMNVEVTDKGDVPEGYKVSRKEKRNFPLILESPSPNQTSLYFCASRTTGTLVWKLFFGSGTQLSVL.

The chain is built from TRBV7-8 and TRBJ2-7, with 8 bases matching TRBD2. The CDR3 length is 18 residues. Germline loops: CDR1 SGHVS, CDR2 FQNEAQ. V lost 4 bases and J lost 3; bases outside the gene matches: 17. Written as DNA, the CDR3 is TGTGCCAGCAGCTCCCGGCGCTGGTTTGCGGGGGGCAGCTACGAGCAGTACTTC. It is translated as CASSSRRWFAGGSYEQYF.

The chain combines TRBV3-1 (or the pseudogene TRBV3-2) with TRBJ1-5; 7 nucleotides align to TRBD1. Looked up from germline, CDR1 is LGHDT and CDR2 is YNNKEL (reference sequence). The CDR3 is 14 amino acids. Losses at the gene ends were 4 bases for V and 6 bases for J; bases not matched to a gene: 6. The CDR3 coding sequence is TGTGCCAGCAGCCTACGACAGGGAACTCAGCCCCAGCATTTT. This encodes CASSLRQGTQPQHF.

The J gene is TRBJ2-1, the V gene TRBV5-8; 8 positions agree with TRBD1. The germline V gene has CDR1 SGHTS and CDR2 YDEGEE. Trimming took 4 bases from V and 3 from J; bases not matched to a gene: 3. This CDR3 comprises 14 residues. The CDR3 nucleotides read TGTGCCAGCAGCGGCGACAGGGGCTACAATGAGCAGTTCTTC. It codes for CASSGDRGYNEQFF.

The V and J genes are TRBV4-2 and TRBJ1-4, with 8 bases lining up with TRBD1. J gave up 7 bases and V 6 bases, and 10 bases lay outside the gene matches. This CDR3 spans 15 amino acids. CDR1 and CDR2 (germline): LGHNA, YNFKEQ. CDR3 nucleotides: TGTGCCAGCAGAGCATTACAGGGGGTGGGTGAAAAACTGTTTTTT. It yields the protein CASRALQGVGEKLFF.

V and J are TRBV29-1 and TRBJ1-2; D possibly corresponds to TRBD1 (6 bases). V was trimmed by 6 bases and J by 2 bases, leaving 13 bases between them. The germline V gene has CDR1 SQVTM and CDR2 ANQGSEA. The CDR3 covers 13 residues. The CDR3 sequence: CSVSGGRNYGYTF. The CDR3 DNA sequence: TGCAGCGTCAGCGGGGGCCGAAACTATGGCTACACCTTC.

The gene calls are TRBV19 and TRBJ2-1; 9 nucleotides match TRBD1. The CDR3 is 16 residues long. The V gene's germline CDR1 is LNHDA and CDR2 SQIVND (reference sequence). V was clipped by 5 bases and J by 5 bases; unmatched bases: 10. CDR3 DNA: TGTGCCAGTAGTGGGACAGGGCTTAACCCTGACAATGAGCAGTTCTTC. Translating it yields CASSGTGLNPDNEQFF.

This clone has just one count. The chain has TRBV28 and TRBJ2-7; TRBD1 matches 8 bases. Trimming at V came to 2 bases and at J to 6 bases, leaving 6 bases not matched to a gene. The CDR3 contains 14 residues. The germline CDR1 and CDR2 sequences are MDHEN and SYDVKM. CDR3 coding DNA: TGTGCCAGCAGTTTACGAGGACAGGGACGCGAGCAGTACGTC. Protein product: CASSLRGQGREQYV.

This chain uses TRBV12-5 with TRBJ2-2; D perhaps matches TRBD1 (6 bases). There are 18 residues in the CDR3. The V end lost 3 bases, the J end lost 6 bases, and 23 bases lay between the germline ends. Germline V gene lookup returns CDR1 LGHNT and CDR2 FRNRAP. The CDR3: CASGLWFGQNPPPGELFF. CDR3 nucleotide sequence: TGTGCTAGTGGTTTATGGTTCGGACAGAACCCTCCCCCCGGGGAGCTGTTTTTT.

V usage is TRBV19 and J usage is TRBJ1-4, with TRBD1 matching 7 bases. The CDR3 covers 14 residues. Germline V gene data show CDR1 as LNHDA and CDR2 as SQIVND (reference sequence). With V trimmed by 10 bases and J by 0 bases, 5 bases remained unmatched. This CDR3 is CATRGRATNEKLFF. The CDR3 region has the DNA TGTGCCACGAGGGGGCGCGCAACTAATGAAAAACTGTTTTTT. Variable domain in full (rest from reference TRBV19 and TRBJ1-4): DGGITQSPKYLFRKEGQNVTLSCEQNLNHDAMYWYRQDPGQGLRLIYYSQIVNDFQKGDIAEGYSVSREKKESFPLTVTSAQKNPTAFYLCATRGRATNEKLFFGSGTQLSVL.

This clone showed up just once. V and J are TRBV29-1 and TRBJ1-2; perhaps TRBD1 as D (6 bases). Germline V gene data show CDR1 as SQVTM and CDR2 as ANQGSEA. V lost 4 bases to trimming and J lost 3 bases, with 15 bases between them. This CDR3 comprises 14 residues. DNA for the CDR3: TGCAGCGTTGCCCTTGGGGGGGCGGACTATGGCTACACCTTC. It codes for CSVALGGADYGYTF.

The chain uses TRBV19 and TRBJ2-2, with TRBD1 matching 11 bases. Germline V CDR1 and CDR2: LNHDA, SQIVND (reference sequence). The length of the CDR3 is 16 residues. The ends lost 5 bases at V and 4 bases at J; junction bases unmatched: 6. CDR3 bases: TGTGCCAGTAGTCCTGGACAGGGGGCGGGCACCGGGGAGCTGTTTTTT. Its protein product is CASSPGQGAGTGELFF. Variable domain in full (rest from reference TRBV19 and TRBJ2-2): DGGITQSPKYLFRKEGQNVTLSCEQNLNHDAMYWYRQDPGQGLRLIYYSQIVNDFQKGDIAEGYSVSREKKESFPLTVTSAQKNPTAFYLCASSPGQGAGTGELFFGEGSRLTVL.

The V call is TRBV7-9, the J call TRBJ1-6, with D hard to call. Germline V gene data show CDR1 as SEHNR and CDR2 as FQNEAQ (reference sequence). Trimming stripped 2 bases from V and 7 bases from J, with 12 bases between. The CDR3 has 15 residues. CDR3 sequence: CASSLKQRGNSPLHF. The CDR3 DNA is TGTGCCAGCAGCTTAAAGCAAAGAGGGAATTCACCCCTCCACTTT.

The genes are TRBV11-2 and TRBJ2-6, with D hard to call. The CDR3 consists of 17 residues. Germline CDR1 is SGHAT and CDR2 is FQNNGV. Trimming took 6 bases from V and 1 from J, leaving 16 bases between them. Here the CDR3 reads CASRPLPRRSGANVLTF. Written as DNA, the CDR3 is TGTGCCAGCAGACCACTACCCAGAAGATCTGGGGCCAACGTCCTGACTTTC.

The chain employs TRBV5-1 and TRBJ2-1; 10 bases align to TRBD1. The CDR3 contains 17 residues. Losses at the gene ends were 4 bases for V and 2 bases for J; bases not matched to a gene: 9. Germline loops: CDR1 SGHRS, CDR2 YFSETQ. CDR3 in DNA: TGCGCCAGCAGCCCCCTCAGCGGGACAGGGGCCTACAATGAGCAGTTCTTC. It is translated as CASSPLSGTGAYNEQFF.

The chain has TRBV11-2 and TRBJ1-3, with 8 bases aligning to TRBD1. This CDR3 is built from 17 residues. J was trimmed by 0 bases and V by 5 bases; bases with no gene match: 9. Germline CDR1 is SGHAT and CDR2 is FQNNGV. The CDR3 is CASSRTGIWSSGNTIYF. The CDR3 bases are TGTGCCAGCAGCAGGACAGGGATTTGGAGCTCTGGAAACACCATATATTTT. The full variable domain, its missing parts supplied by reference TRBV11-2 and TRBJ1-3, is EAGVAQSPRYKIIEKRQSVAFWCNPISGHATLYWYQQILGQGPKLLIQFQNNGVVDDSQLPKDRFSAERLKGVDSTLKIQPAKLEDSAVYLCASSRTGIWSSGNTIYFGEGSWLTVV.

This chain links TRBV11-2 with TRBJ2-7, with TRBD1 identical over 9 bases. The CDR3 is 16 amino acids. Per germline, CDR1 SGHAT and CDR2 FQNNGV. With 3 bases clipped from V and 4 bases from J, the junction kept 10 bases outside the gene matches. In DNA, the CDR3 is TGTGCCAGCAGCTTCCCCCCGGGACAGGGAGGTTACGAGCAGTACTTC. Protein product: CASSFPPGQGGYEQYF.

This clone was seen just once. The chain combines TRBV2 with TRBJ2-7; no clear D. Trimming removed 0 bases from V and 3 bases from J, with 3 bases in between. Germline V CDR1 and CDR2: SNHLY, FYNNEI. The CDR3 extends over 12 amino acids. The CDR3 loop is CASSEAYYEQYV. The DNA of the CDR3 is TGTGCCAGCAGTGAAGCCTACTACGAGCAGTACGTC.

The rearrangement joins TRBV12-3 or TRBV12-4 to TRBJ2-3; 7 bases match TRBD1. V shed 6 bases, J shed 5 bases, and the junction held 5 bases outside the gene matches. The CDR3 has 13 residues. The CDR3 bases are TGTGCCAGCAGGCCATGGACAGGAGATACGCAGTATTTT. Translating it yields CASRPWTGDTQYF.

This clone showed up just a few times. This CDR3 reads CASSSPDRGSEQYV. In nucleotides, the CDR3 is TGTGCCAGCAGTTCTCCTGACAGGGGAAGCGAGCAGTACGTC. The V gene is TRBV28, the J gene TRBJ2-7; 8 nucleotides align to TRBD1. The germline gives CDR1 MDHEN, CDR2 SYDVKM. This CDR3 has 14 amino acids. V shed 4 bases and J 6 bases; nucleotides not matched to a gene: 8.

The genes are TRBV5-8 and TRBJ2-7, with D tentatively TRBD1 (5 bases). The V end was cut by 4 bases, the J end by 0 bases, with 14 bases between. The CDR3 is made up of 15 amino acids. The germline CDR1 and CDR2 sequences are SGHTS and YDEGEE. The CDR3, as DNA: TGTGCCAGCAGCCCAAGTGGGGCCTTCTCCTACGAGCAGTACTTC. Amino acids: CASSPSGAFSYEQYF.

This rearrangement joins TRBV18 to TRBJ2-3; 7 bases are a match to TRBD1. The J segment lost 2 bases and the V segment lost 3 bases, leaving 2 bases of the junction unmatched. This CDR3 is 14 amino acids long. Germline lookup yields CDR1 KGHSH and CDR2 LQKENI. This chain's CDR3 is CASSPDRNTDTQYF. CDR3 nucleotide sequence: TGTGCCAGCTCACCGGACAGGAACACAGATACGCAGTATTTT.